This TCR beta chain was captured in a study of T-cell reconstitution after alpha-beta-depleted transplantation in children. Study-level points and caveats: Several hundred rapidly expanded clones from non-depleted graft cells reportedly supplied alpha-beta T cells about two months post-transplant. The origin of high day-60 TCRbeta diversity in some patients lay in surviving recipient T cells and thymic progenitors. T-cell numbers and diversity, one year after transplant, stemmed largely from T cells that were newly produced.

Unique molecular identifiers were used in preparing the TCRbeta library. In TCRdb, the PCR reads were re-called with MiXCR into one record per CDR3 protein. The table shows 130,000 to 150,000 distinct CDR3 sequences, with more than 8% occurring only once. Unmatched junction bases numbered 10, after V lost 8 bases and J lost 3 bases. This CDR3 spans 14 amino acids. To note about this clonotype: Its antigen is undetermined.

V is TRBV12-3 or TRBV12-4 and J is TRBJ2-7, with 7 bases lining up with TRBD1. This TCR was sampled from a female patient aged 2-10 years who had a stem cell transplant for congenital amegakaryocytic thrombocytopenia, so the T cells may come from the graft donor. The sample here was PBMCs, mostly from graft donor cells, taken 180 days after TCRalphabeta/CD19-depleted stem cell transplant. CDR3 nucleotide sequence: TGTGCCAGCCGAGTGTACAGGGACAGCTACGAGCAGTACTTC. The encoded protein is CASRVYRDSYEQYF.